The subject of this entry is one T cell receptor beta chain. No antigen is known for it. Overlapping HIV-1 Gag 15-mer peptides at about 1 ug per peptide per mL were used. CD40L/CD69 double-negative CD45RO-high memory CD4+ T cells were collected. Donors had CD4+ T cell counts above 400 cells/uL and were CMV-seropositive. A roughly 17-hour stimulation of CD8-depleted PBMCs used anti-CD28/CD49d costimulation, CD40-blocking antibody and enfuvirtide. This entry belongs to a study of persistence of HIV-infected CD4 T cells. The study's findings and limits: CMV- and Gag-responding cells had lower TCRbeta richness than CD3/CD28-responding cells.

The libraries were made with immunoSEQ version 4 in survey mode. Some clones are missing from TCRdb's copy, which holds only in-frame ones; the method was immunoSEQ multiplex PCR. Of tens of thousands of clones listed, 65% to 75% are singletons. The V end lost 7 bases, the J end lost 0 bases, and 20 bases lay between the germline ends. The CDR3 is made up of 17 amino acids. Germline CDR1 is LGHDT and CDR2 is YNNKEL (reference sequence). The specimen was CD4+ T cells sorted from PBMCs after roughly 20-hour stimulation, collected from a patient who received antiretroviral therapy. The V and J genes are TRBV3-1 (or the pseudogene TRBV3-2) and TRBJ2-3; TRBD2 is a possible D gene (5 bases). The sequence was collected from an adult man with HIV who was CMV-seropositive. CDR3 amino acids: CASTLSVLASSTDTQYF. The CDR3 DNA reads as TGTGCCAGCACCCTGTCGGTCCTAGCCTCTAGCACAGATACGCAGTATTTT.